This T cell receptor (beta chain) stems from a study of blood T cell repertoires in COVID-19. Looking at the study overall: Acute and convalescent COVID-19 specimens originated in the United States, Italy and Spain. The analysed material was cDNA or gDNA that came from T cells, B-cell-depleted T cells, or PBMCs.

In the original workflow: Reference gene primers were amplified, and this amplification served to estimate nucleated cell counts. Generated by immunoSEQ multiplex PCR, the TCRdb table keeps only in-frame clones and is missing some. That table furnishes V, J and clone size, whereas the DNA furnished D and trimming. Of approximately 14,000 clones in the sample, over 80% were seen once. This CDR3 region has 13 residues. Germline V CDR1 and CDR2: SNHLY, FYNNEI. V was shortened by 4 bases and J by 5 bases, with 12 bases between the two germline ends. Sample: peripheral blood. This chain connects TRBV2 to TRBJ2-7; maybe TRBD2 (5 bases). This TCR was recovered from a middle-aged man with active COVID-19. CDR3 bases: TGTGCCAGCAGTGCCTACTCGAGGGACGAGCAGTACTTC. Protein: CASSAYSRDEQYF.